The rows below give T cell receptor beta chains drawn from one sample of a study of T cell responses to AZD1222 COVID-19 vaccine. Sequencing was performed with immunoSEQ multiplex PCR; in TCRdb, only in-frame clones are kept and a portion is missing. The data contain 180,000 or so clones, about 94% of them singletons. The sample in question was peripheral blood, obtained 28 days after the second AZD1222 dose. The source is an adult who received the AZD1222 COVID-19 vaccine. Each CDR3 is given with its conserved first and last residue. D genes are given only for firm matches. Clone size is given for some rows only: seen once, a few or many times, or a class if the clone is expanded.

V,J,size,D,CDR3,DNA
TRBV7-8,TRBJ2-7,-,TRBD1,CASSSDRANYEQYF,TGTGCCAGCAGCTCTGACAGGGCCAACTACGAGCAGTACTTC
TRBV28,TRBJ2-1,-,TRBD1,CASSLGGTGEGEQFF,TGTGCCAGCAGTTTAGGAGGGACAGGAGAGGGTGAGCAGTTCTTC
TRBV28,TRBJ2-7,-,-,CASNPGQAYEQYF,TGTGCCAGCAATCCGGGACAAGCCTACGAGCAGTACTTC
TRBV12-3/TRBV12-4,TRBJ2-1,-,TRBD1,CASSPRQGNEQFF,TGTGCCAGCAGTCCTCGACAGGGCAATGAGCAGTTCTTC
TRBV10-3,TRBJ1-2,once,TRBD1,CAISESTGTGDSYTF,TGTGCCATCAGTGAGTCAACAGGGACAGGGGATAGCTACACCTTC
TRBV30,TRBJ1-1,few,TRBD1,CAWSGGGQGDLNTEAFF,TGTGCCTGGAGTGGTGGGGGACAGGGGGACTTGAACACTGAAGCTTTCTTT
TRBV5-1,TRBJ1-1,-,-,CASSLDQTSVAFF,TGCGCCAGCAGCCTGGATCAAACCAGCGTGGCTTTCTTT
TRBV28,TRBJ2-1,-,-,CASTSGPVGVPSYNEQFF,TGTGCCAGCACCTCGGGCCCAGTCGGGGTACCCTCCTACAATGAGCAGTTCTTC
TRBV19,TRBJ2-2,-,-,CASSTYTGELFF,TGTGCCAGTAGTACCTACACCGGGGAGCTGTTTTTT
TRBV9,TRBJ1-5,-,TRBD1,CASSAGQEAQPQHF,TGTGCCAGCAGCGCGGGACAGGAGGCCCAGCCCCAGCATTTT
TRBV30,TRBJ2-7,-,TRBD2,CAWALAGAVGEQYF,TGTGCCTGGGCACTAGCGGGGGCGGTAGGGGAGCAGTACTTC
TRBV19,TRBJ2-7,-,-,CASRDRGYEQYF,TGTGCCAGTAGAGACCGAGGGTACGAGCAGTACTTC
TRBV18,TRBJ2-7,-,-,CASSPGEYEQYF,TGTGCCAGCTCACCTGGGGAATACGAGCAGTACTTC
TRBV5-4,TRBJ1-1,few,TRBD1,CASSPDRVEAFF,TGTGCCAGCAGCCCGGACAGGGTTGAAGCTTTCTTT
TRBV23-1,TRBJ1-2,-,-,CASTRWGGKGYGYTF,TGCGCCAGCACCCGGTGGGGGGGGAAAGGCTATGGCTACACCTTC
TRBV5-4,TRBJ1-1,-,-,CASSFDRYTEAFF,TGTGCCAGCAGCTTTGACAGATACACTGAAGCTTTCTTT
TRBV18,TRBJ1-1,-,-,CASSPPQGNTEAFF,TGTGCCAGCTCACCACCACAGGGGAACACTGAAGCTTTCTTT
TRBV18,TRBJ1-5,-,-,CASSPTGLNQPQHF,TGTGCCAGCTCACCAACAGGTCTCAATCAGCCCCAGCATTTT
TRBV18,TRBJ2-3,few,TRBD2,CASSPPSISGGTDTQYF,TGTGCCAGCTCACCACCGAGTATTAGCGGGGGGACGGATACGCAGTATTTT
TRBV7-9,TRBJ2-5,once,TRBD1,CASSARQGTQETQYF,TGTGCCAGCAGCGCCCGACAGGGTACCCAAGAGACCCAGTACTTC
TRBV6-5,TRBJ1-5,-,-,CASMRSNQPQHF,TGTGCCAGCATGCGTAGCAATCAGCCCCAGCATTTT
TRBV5-1,TRBJ1-2,-,-,CASSPPGGAYGYTF,TGCGCCAGCAGCCCACCGGGGGGGGCGTATGGCTACACCTTC
TRBV7-9,TRBJ2-7,few,TRBD1,CASSASGTGSYEQYF,TGTGCCAGCAGCGCCTCCGGGACAGGGTCCTACGAGCAGTACTTC
TRBV9,TRBJ1-2,-,-,CASKQEGRGGYTF,TGTGCCAGCAAGCAGGAAGGCAGGGGCGGCTACACCTTC
TRBV7-9,TRBJ1-4,-,-,CASSLLTGEKLFF,TGTGCCAGCAGCTTACTTACAGGGGAAAAACTGTTTTTT
TRBV9,TRBJ2-1,-,TRBD2,CASSVGAGGYLEQFF,TGTGCCAGCAGCGTAGGAGCGGGGGGGTATTTGGAGCAGTTCTTC
TRBV5-1,TRBJ2-7,-,-,CASSYQQGSGEQYF,TGCGCCAGCAGCTACCAACAGGGTTCGGGGGAGCAGTACTTC
TRBV18,TRBJ2-1,-,-,CASSLGGTLIYNEQFF,TGTGCCAGCTCACTTGGGGGGACGCTAATTTACAATGAGCAGTTCTTC
TRBV6-2/TRBV6-3,TRBJ2-7,-,TRBD1,CASSHGQGSYEQYF,TGTGCCAGCAGCCACGGACAGGGTTCCTACGAGCAGTACTTC
TRBV12-3/TRBV12-4,TRBJ1-5,-,TRBD1,CASSRQGNQPQHF,TGTGCCAGCAGTAGACAGGGTAATCAGCCCCAGCATTTT
TRBV10-2,TRBJ1-1,-,-,CASSAEPNTEAFF,TGCGCCAGCAGTGCAGAGCCTAACACTGAAGCTTTCTTT
TRBV7-8,TRBJ2-2,-,-,CASVTQKGPTGELFF,TGTGCCAGCGTAACCCAGAAAGGGCCCACCGGGGAGCTGTTTTTT
TRBV5-1,TRBJ1-1,once,-,CASSLGGPTEAFF,TGCGCCAGCAGCTTGGGGGGGCCCACTGAAGCTTTCTTT
TRBV7-2,TRBJ2-5,-,TRBD1,CASSTGTGVRRETQYF,TGTGCCAGCAGCACCGGGACAGGGGTGCGCCGGGAGACCCAGTACTTC
TRBV7-2,TRBJ1-2,-,TRBD1,CASSTPGQIYGYTF,TGTGCCAGCAGCACACCGGGACAGATCTATGGCTACACCTTC
TRBV5-4,TRBJ1-1,once,TRBD1,CASTRGDSQYTEAFF,TGTGCCAGCACCCGAGGGGACAGCCAGTACACTGAAGCTTTCTTT
TRBV5-1,TRBJ1-4,-,-,CASSSGATNEKLFF,TGCGCCAGCTCCTCGGGGGCAACTAATGAAAAACTGTTTTTT
TRBV6-5,TRBJ2-6,-,-,CASYSDNSGANVLTF,TGTGCCAGCTATTCAGACAATTCTGGGGCCAACGTCCTGACTTTC
TRBV7-3,TRBJ1-6,-,TRBD1,CASSPQGARNSPLHF,TGTGCCAGCAGCCCTCAGGGGGCCCGTAATTCACCCCTCCACTTT
TRBV3-1/TRBV3-2,TRBJ1-5,-,-,CASSQVLNQPQHF,TGTGCCAGCAGCCAAGTTTTAAATCAGCCCCAGCATTTT
TRBV9,TRBJ2-4,-,-,CASSAGPIVAKNIQYF,TGTGCCAGCAGCGCCGGGCCTATAGTAGCCAAAAACATTCAGTACTTC
TRBV11-1,TRBJ2-5,-,-,CASEDSETQYF,TGTGCCAGCGAGGATTCGGAGACCCAGTACTTC
TRBV5-1,TRBJ2-1,-,-,CASSPYVETYNEQFF,TGCGCCAGCAGCCCGTATGTGGAAACCTACAATGAGCAGTTCTTC
TRBV12-5,TRBJ1-2,-,-,CASGTGAHYGYTF,TGTGCTAGTGGTACCGGGGCCCACTATGGCTACACCTTC
TRBV5-1,TRBJ1-2,-,TRBD1,CASSSGQGMGYGYTF,TGCGCCAGCAGCTCGGGACAGGGGATGGGCTATGGCTACACCTTC
TRBV13,TRBJ1-5,-,-,CASSLEGENQPQHF,TGTGCCAGCAGCTTAGAAGGGGAGAATCAGCCCCAGCATTTT
TRBV6-2/TRBV6-3,TRBJ2-3,-,TRBD2,CASTPRGTSGGHTDTQYF,TGTGCCAGCACCCCCCGGGGGACTAGCGGGGGGCACACAGATACGCAGTATTTT
TRBV6-1,TRBJ1-5,-,-,CASSERFSNQPQHF,TGTGCCAGCAGTGAAAGGTTTAGCAATCAGCCCCAGCATTTT
TRBV18,TRBJ1-4,-,TRBD1,CASSPLTGGKGEKLFF,TGTGCCAGCTCACCTTTAACAGGGGGAAAGGGCGAAAAACTGTTTTTT
TRBV5-1,TRBJ2-5,-,-,CASREAELGPQETQYF,TGCGCCAGCAGGGAAGCCGAATTGGGGCCCCAAGAGACCCAGTACTTC
TRBV6-5,TRBJ2-7,once,-,CASSYSRTVYPSEQYF,TGTGCCAGCAGTTACTCGAGGACAGTCTACCCGAGCGAGCAGTACTTC
TRBV7-9,TRBJ1-6,-,-,CASSLGEGYSPLHF,TGTGCCAGCAGCTTAGGGGAGGGCTATTCACCCCTCCACTTT
TRBV20-1,TRBJ2-5,-,TRBD2,CSASSPAGVQETQYF,TGCAGTGCTAGTTCTCCAGCGGGGGTCCAAGAGACCCAGTACTTC